This TCR beta chain was sequenced during a study of T cells expressing NK-cell markers. Turning to the study itself: Investigators obtained TCR beta repertoires from sorted CD3+CD56+NKG2C+, CD3+CD56+NKG2C- and CD3+CD56-NKG2C+ T cells.

Following a re-call of the 5' RACE reads, TCRdb has one entry per CDR3 protein and lacks DNA. Its clone listing holds 500,000 to 700,000 distinct CDR3 sequences. Whole-study results and caveats: The study found these clonotypes also leading the CD3+CD56-NKG2C+ fraction in several donors.

On this clonotype itself: What it binds is unknown.

Germline V CDR1 and CDR2: SGHRS, YFSETQ. The CDR3 runs to 17 residues. Sample: blood T cells: a sorted CD56 or NKG2C T cell subset, CD4+ or CD8+ T cells, or bulk PBMC T cells (not recorded which). This receptor was taken from a man aged 18 to 29 in good health. The chain uses TRBV5-1 and TRBJ1-5; lacking DNA, the TRBD1 call made by TCRdb goes unchecked. The CDR3 sequence: CASSLGTGNRWDQPQHF.